The 10 T cell receptor beta chains listed next were all sequenced from one sample in a study of blood T cell repertoires in COVID-19. The method was immunoSEQ multiplex PCR; TCRdb's version includes in-frame clones alone and lacks a portion of them. This table has tens of thousands of clones, 85% appearing once. Sequenced input: peripheral blood. These receptors originate from a man of 80 years or more with acute or convalescent COVID-19.

The chain employs TRBV5-1 and TRBJ1-4, with D hard to call. CDR1 is SGHRS, CDR2 YFSETQ, per germline. V was pared by 0 bases and J by 7 bases, with 10 bases between. The CDR3 has 14 amino acids. CDR3 coding DNA: TGCGCCAGCAGCTTGGAGCCGGCAGGTGAAAAACTGTTTTTT. Its protein product is CASSLEPAGEKLFF.

This chain links TRBV10-2 with TRBJ1-5; D is possibly TRBD1 (5 bases). CDR1 WSHSY and CDR2 SAAADI come from the germline V gene. CDR3 length equals 15 residues. V shed 3 bases and J shed 4 bases, with 13 bases lying between them. CDR3 nucleotides: TGCGCCAGCAGTGAACCCCGGACAACAAATCAGCCCCAGCATTTT. Translation: CASSEPRTTNQPQHF.

The chain carries TRBV28 and TRBJ2-7, with D perhaps matching TRBD1 (5 bases). The CDR3 runs 14 residues. Deletions cut 4 bases from V and 6 bases from J, with 16 bases between. Germline V lookup: CDR1 MDHEN, CDR2 SYDVKM. In DNA form, the CDR3 reads TGTGCCAGCAGTTGGGATCGCAGGGCAATCGAGCAGTACTTC. Protein product: CASSWDRRAIEQYF.

The chain has TRBV19 and TRBJ1-1; D is possibly TRBD1 (6 bases). This CDR3 has 15 amino acids. Germline loops: CDR1 LNHDA, CDR2 SQIVND (reference sequence). V was trimmed by 5 bases and J by 0 bases, leaving 13 bases between them. CDR3 DNA: TGTGCCAGTAGTCCAAGGACAGCTATGAACACTGAAGCTTTCTTT. Translation gives CASSPRTAMNTEAFF.

The chain is built from TRBV28 and TRBJ1-3; no clear D. V dropped 6 bases and J dropped 0 bases, with 6 bases sitting between them. Germline values: CDR1 MDHEN, CDR2 SYDVKM. This CDR3 comprises 13 residues. The CDR3 coding sequence is TGTGCCAGCAGGATAGTCTCTGGAAACACCATATATTTT. Protein product: CASRIVSGNTIYF. Supplemented by reference TRBV28 and TRBJ1-3, the full variable domain reads DVKVTQSSRYLVKRTGEKVFLECVQDMDHENMFWYRQDPGLGLRLIYFSYDVKMKEKGDIPEGYSVSREKKERFSLILESASTNQTSMYLCASRIVSGNTIYFGEGSWLTVV.

The table lists this clone with a count of one. J is TRBJ1-5 and V is TRBV19; no firm D call. Germline-derived CDR1 and CDR2 are LNHDA and SQIVND (reference sequence). V shed 4 bases and J shed 2 bases, with 12 bases lying between them. The CDR3 is 15 amino acids. For the CDR3, the DNA is TGTGCCAGTAGTAGAGGGATGTTGGGCAATCAGCCCCAGCATTTT. Translating it yields CASSRGMLGNQPQHF.

The V call is TRBV19, the J call TRBJ1-5, with 7 bases lining up with TRBD1. The CDR3 runs to 17 residues. Trimming removed 3 bases from V and 0 bases from J; junction bases left unmatched: 8. CDR1 is LNHDA and CDR2 is SQIVND in the germline V gene (reference sequence). CDR3 sequence reads: CASSIVGTAYSNQPQHF. CDR3 sequence (DNA): TGTGCCAGTAGTATCGTCGGGACAGCCTATAGCAATCAGCCCCAGCATTTT. Full variable domain (missing parts from reference TRBV19 and TRBJ1-5): DGGITQSPKYLFRKEGQNVTLSCEQNLNHDAMYWYRQDPGQGLRLIYYSQIVNDFQKGDIAEGYSVSREKKESFPLTVTSAQKNPTAFYLCASSIVGTAYSNQPQHFGDGTRLSIL.

Notes on this clone: This same CDR3 is encoded by further DNA sequences in the sample. CDR3 in DNA: TGTGCCAGCAGCCAAGAACTTGCTCGGGGGGGGCCTGGGGGAGTATCCTACGAGCAGTACTTC. This translates into CASSQELARGGPGGVSYEQYF. The V gene is TRBV4-2, the J gene TRBJ2-7; 8 positions agree with TRBD2. Looked up from germline, CDR1 is LGHNA and CDR2 is YNFKEQ. The CDR3 consists of 21 residues. V dropped 0 bases and J dropped 1; count of bases not matched to a gene: 20.

CDR3 DNA: TGTGCCAGCAGTTCCCCGCTAAGACAGGGGGCCCCTACGGAGTACTTC. Its protein product is CASSSPLRQGAPTEYF. The V and J genes are TRBV6-6 and TRBJ2-7; 10 positions match TRBD1. Germline CDR1 reads MNHNY; CDR2 reads SVGAGI (reference sequence). The V and J ends lost 4 bases and 11 bases, in that order; junction bases with no gene match: 17. This CDR3 is built from 16 residues.

The CDR3 protein is CASSLGGTRNTEAFF. CDR3 nucleotide sequence: TGTGCCAGCAGCTTAGGCGGGACGAGGAACACTGAAGCTTTCTTT. The gene calls are TRBV11-3 and TRBJ1-1; possibly TRBD1 for D (5 bases). The CDR3 totals 15 residues. CDR1 and CDR2 from the germline V gene are SGHNT and YENEEA. V was clipped by 1 base and J by 1 base, with 10 bases between them.